These T cell receptor beta chains were read from a single sample in a study of radiotherapy plus CTLA-4 blockade in lung cancer. Using immunoSEQ multiplex PCR, the repertoire was profiled, and TCRdb retains in-frame clones only, with some absent. Of some 50,000 clones in the sample, approximately 79% were seen once. Specimen: peripheral blood, collected from a patient treated with radiotherapy plus ipilimumab. These receptor sequences come from a human donor with non-small cell lung cancer who had stable disease on radiotherapy plus ipilimumab. The CDR3 runs from the conserved cysteine through the conserved F or W. Fields, in order: V gene, J gene, clone size, CDR3 length, D gene, CDR3 protein, CDR3 DNA. The D gene is left open where the match is weak. Clone size is shown for a subset of rows, as once, few, many or a class of expanded clone.

TRBV19	TRBJ1-1	.	13	.	CASSIGRRSEAFF	TGTGCCAGTAGTATAGGGCGGCGATCTGAAGCTTTCTTT
TRBV10-2	TRBJ1-2	.	15	.	CASILRNSYNYGYTF	TGCGCCAGCATTCTCCGGAACAGCTACAACTATGGCTACACCTTC
TRBV6-1	TRBJ2-3	.	14	.	CASSPGGDTDTQYF	TGTGCCAGCAGCCCGGGTGGCGACACAGATACGCAGTATTTT
TRBV5-1	TRBJ1-2	few	14	.	CASSLGRGVYGYTF	TGCGCCAGCAGCTTGGGCCGCGGAGTCTATGGCTACACCTTC
TRBV5-8	TRBJ2-7	.	15	.	CASSLSRVHYYEQYF	TGTGCCAGCAGCTTGAGCAGGGTTCACTACTACGAGCAGTACTTC
TRBV2	TRBJ2-1	.	12	.	CASSDRTPGRFF	TGTGCCAGCAGTGACCGGACCCCCGGCCGGTTCTTC
TRBV5-1	TRBJ2-5	.	13	.	CASRPGGTETQYF	TGCGCCAGCAGACCGGGGGGCACGGAGACCCAGTACTTC
TRBV7-8	TRBJ2-5	.	17	TRBD2	CASSVTLAGGYKETQYF	TGTGCCAGCAGCGTTACCCTAGCGGGGGGTTATAAAGAGACCCAGTACTTC
TRBV5-1	TRBJ2-7	once	13	.	CASSLGQGGEQYF	TGCGCCAGCAGCTTGGGGCAGGGCGGCGAGCAGTACTTC
TRBV7-3	TRBJ1-1	.	16	TRBD1	CASSTTGEVGNTEAFF	TGTGCCAGCAGCACCACAGGGGAGGTGGGGAACACTGAAGCTTTCTTT
TRBV18	TRBJ2-1	.	15	.	CASSPNLFRGNEQFF	TGTGCCAGCTCACCTAATCTCTTCAGGGGCAATGAGCAGTTCTTC
TRBV5-8	TRBJ2-7	.	11	.	CASSPGGGLYF	TGTGCCAGCAGCCCAGGAGGTGGTCTGTACTTC
TRBV11-3	TRBJ1-5	.	13	.	CASSLGTAQPQHF	TGTGCCAGCAGCTTAGGAACAGCTCAGCCCCAGCATTTT
TRBV7-9	TRBJ1-4	few	13	.	CASSLGLTEKLFF	TGTGCCAGCAGCTTAGGCCTCACAGAGAAACTGTTTTTT
TRBV9	TRBJ2-2	.	15	.	CASSVGGRNTGELFF	TGTGCCAGCAGCGTAGGAGGAAGGAACACCGGGGAGCTGTTTTTT
TRBV28	TRBJ1-1	once	14	.	CASSPPGGAGEAFF	TGTGCCAGCAGTCCCCCGGGAGGGGCGGGGGAAGCTTTCTTT
TRBV6-6	TRBJ1-5	.	15	TRBD1	CASFPGGAGGQPQHF	TGTGCCAGCTTCCCGGGCGGGGCAGGGGGACAGCCCCAGCATTTT
TRBV10-2	TRBJ1-3	.	13	.	CASSQSSGNTIYF	TGCGCCAGCAGCCAGTCATCTGGAAACACCATATATTTT
TRBV7-2	TRBJ1-5	.	15	.	CASSSQGSGNQPQHF	TGTGCCAGCAGCTCACAGGGAAGCGGCAATCAGCCCCAGCATTTT
TRBV6-5	TRBJ2-1	.	15	.	CASSYRVGGYNEQFF	TGTGCCAGCAGTTACAGGGTTGGAGGTTACAATGAGCAGTTCTTC
TRBV13	TRBJ1-6	few	14	.	CASSLAGINSPLHF	TGTGCCAGCAGCTTAGCCGGTATAAATTCACCCCTCCACTTT
TRBV9	TRBJ1-2	once	14	TRBD1	CASSAPGQGTSYTF	TGTGCCAGCAGCGCACCAGGACAGGGTACTAGCTACACCTTC
TRBV6-5	TRBJ2-7	.	14	.	CASRSGTRTYEQYF	TGTGCCAGCAGATCCGGGACTCGTACCTACGAGCAGTACTTC
TRBV6-5	TRBJ1-3	.	14	.	CASSYSVSGNTIYF	TGTGCCAGCAGTTACTCTGTCTCTGGAAACACCATATATTTT
TRBV11-1	TRBJ2-6	.	18	TRBD2	CASSLLAGGLSGANVLTF	TGTGCCAGCAGCTTACTGGCGGGGGGCCTCTCTGGGGCCAACGTCCTGACTTTC
TRBV27	TRBJ1-3	.	14	.	CASRNRGSGNTIYF	TGTGCCAGCCGAAACCGAGGGTCTGGAAACACCATATATTTT
TRBV6-1	TRBJ1-5	.	15	TRBD1	CASSVFLTGDQPQHF	TGTGCCAGCAGTGTATTTTTGACAGGGGATCAGCCCCAGCATTTT
TRBV9	TRBJ2-7	.	14	.	CASSVGADSYEQYF	TGTGCCAGCAGCGTAGGGGCGGACTCCTACGAGCAGTACTTC
TRBV9	TRBJ2-1	.	17	TRBD2	CASSVALSSGGAYEQFF	TGTGCCAGCAGCGTAGCACTGTCTAGCGGGGGGGCTTATGAGCAGTTCTTC
TRBV29-1	TRBJ2-5	.	13	TRBD1	CSVERQGQETQYF	TGCAGCGTTGAAAGACAGGGGCAAGAGACCCAGTACTTC
TRBV18	TRBJ2-7	few	12	.	CASSPSGGEQYF	TGTGCCAGCTCACCCTCCGGTGGGGAGCAGTACTTC
TRBV10-3	TRBJ2-6	once	18	.	CAISGAYCIQSRANVLTF	TGTGCCATCAGTGGGGCGTACTGTATACAAAGTCGGGCCAACGTCCTGACTTTC